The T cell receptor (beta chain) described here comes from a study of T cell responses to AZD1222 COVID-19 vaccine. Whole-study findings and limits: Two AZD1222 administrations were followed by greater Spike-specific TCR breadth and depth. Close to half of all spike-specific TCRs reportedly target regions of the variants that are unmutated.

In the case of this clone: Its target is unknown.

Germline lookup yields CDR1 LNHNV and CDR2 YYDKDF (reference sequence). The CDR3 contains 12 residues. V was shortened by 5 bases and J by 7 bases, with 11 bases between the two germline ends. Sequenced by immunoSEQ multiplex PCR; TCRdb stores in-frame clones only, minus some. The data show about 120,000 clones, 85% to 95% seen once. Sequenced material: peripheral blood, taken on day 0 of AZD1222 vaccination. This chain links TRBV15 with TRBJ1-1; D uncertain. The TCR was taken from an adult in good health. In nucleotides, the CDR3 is TGTGCCACCAGCGACCCTGGAGGTGAAGCTTTCTTT. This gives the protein CATSDPGGEAFF.